A selection of T cell receptor beta chains follows, all from one sample in a study of chemoradiotherapy in HPV16-positive cancers. The assay was immunoSEQ multiplex PCR, and TCRdb's table has in-frame clones only and misses some. In the table there are 750 to 850 clones, more than 80% of which are singletons. The sequencing used tumor tissue, collected from a patient who underwent chemoradiotherapy. The receptors were gathered from a human donor with HPV-associated anogenital cancer. CDR3s include the opening cysteine and the closing phenylalanine or tryptophan. Each record gives: clone size, J gene, D gene, V gene, CDR3 DNA, CDR3 protein. D genes are given only for firm matches. Only some rows state a clone size, as once, few, many or a class for expanded clones.

abundance: NA; j_gene: TRBJ2-3; d_gene: TRBD1; v_gene: TRBV5-1; CDR3nt: TGCGCCAGCAGCTGGGACCGGGACAGGGTCCTGAGCACAGATACGCAGTATTTT; CDR3aa: CASSWDRDRVLSTDTQYF
abundance: NA; j_gene: TRBJ2-7; d_gene: NA; v_gene: TRBV9; CDR3nt: TGTGCCAGCAGCGCGGGGGGGACAGACCTCTACGAGCAGTACTTC; CDR3aa: CASSAGGTDLYEQYF
abundance: NA; j_gene: TRBJ1-2; d_gene: TRBD1; v_gene: TRBV27; CDR3nt: TGTGCCAGCAGTTTCGAAAGGGGGCTGAGTGGCTACACCTTC; CDR3aa: CASSFERGLSGYTF
abundance: few; j_gene: TRBJ1-1; d_gene: TRBD1; v_gene: TRBV19; CDR3nt: TGTGCCAGTAGTTTAGACAGGGGAACCGGAGCTTTCTTT; CDR3aa: CASSLDRGTGAFF
abundance: NA; j_gene: TRBJ2-1; d_gene: TRBD1; v_gene: TRBV5-1; CDR3nt: TGCGCCAGAGCAGTGGGACAGGGTAGGGGGTATGAGCAGTTCTTC; CDR3aa: CARAVGQGRGYEQFF
abundance: NA; j_gene: TRBJ1-1; d_gene: NA; v_gene: TRBV10-3; CDR3nt: TGTGCCATCAGTGAACTAGGGGGGCCGGGGACCATGAACACTGAAGCTTTCTTT; CDR3aa: CAISELGGPGTMNTEAFF
abundance: once; j_gene: TRBJ2-7; d_gene: TRBD2; v_gene: TRBV7-2; CDR3nt: TGTGCCAGCAGCTTATTGGTAGCGGGAGACTACGAGCAGTACTTC; CDR3aa: CASSLLVAGDYEQYF
abundance: NA; j_gene: TRBJ2-2; d_gene: TRBD1; v_gene: TRBV11-3; CDR3nt: TGTGCCAGCAGCTCATGGGGACAGGGGGCCGCCGGGGAGCTGTTTTTT; CDR3aa: CASSSWGQGAAGELFF
abundance: NA; j_gene: TRBJ1-1; d_gene: NA; v_gene: TRBV11-2; CDR3nt: TGTGCCAGCAGCTTAGCCGCGGGGGCTGAAGCTTTCTTT; CDR3aa: CASSLAAGAEAFF
abundance: NA; j_gene: TRBJ2-1; d_gene: TRBD2; v_gene: TRBV27; CDR3nt: TGTGCCAGCAGTTCGGCCCCTCTAGCGGGAGTCGACAATGAGCAGTTCTTC; CDR3aa: CASSSAPLAGVDNEQFF
abundance: NA; j_gene: TRBJ2-1; d_gene: NA; v_gene: TRBV5-1; CDR3nt: TGCGCCAGCAGCTTGACGGGGGAATTCTACAATGAGCAGTTCTTC; CDR3aa: CASSLTGEFYNEQFF
abundance: NA; j_gene: TRBJ1-2; d_gene: NA; v_gene: TRBV25-1; CDR3nt: TGTGCCAGCAGTGAATATGGAGCCTTCACCCAACGCTACACCTTC; CDR3aa: CASSEYGAFTQRYTF
abundance: NA; j_gene: TRBJ1-1; d_gene: TRBD1; v_gene: TRBV6-1; CDR3nt: TGTGCCAGCAAACCACGGACAGGGTGGGACACTGAAGCTTTCTTT; CDR3aa: CASKPRTGWDTEAFF
abundance: few; j_gene: TRBJ1-5; d_gene: NA; v_gene: TRBV19; CDR3nt: TGTGCCAGTAACTGGTTGGGGGCTGGTAGCAATCAGCCCCAGCATTTT; CDR3aa: CASNWLGAGSNQPQHF
abundance: NA; j_gene: TRBJ2-7; d_gene: TRBD2; v_gene: TRBV2; CDR3nt: TGTGCCAGCGGAGGTAGCGGGAGCTACGAGCAGTACTTC; CDR3aa: CASGGSGSYEQYF
abundance: NA; j_gene: TRBJ1-5; d_gene: NA; v_gene: TRBV2; CDR3nt: TGTGCCAGCAGGGAGGTTGTCGGTAGGCCCAATCAGCCCCAGCATTTT; CDR3aa: CASREVVGRPNQPQHF
abundance: NA; j_gene: TRBJ1-2; d_gene: NA; v_gene: TRBV10-2; CDR3nt: TGCGCCAGCAACCGGGCAGGCCGGGGTGGCTACACCTTC; CDR3aa: CASNRAGRGGYTF
abundance: few; j_gene: TRBJ2-1; d_gene: NA; v_gene: TRBV18; CDR3nt: TGTGCCAGCTCACAGGCCGGGACACCCCTCCAGTTCTTC; CDR3aa: CASSQAGTPLQFF
abundance: NA; j_gene: TRBJ2-3; d_gene: NA; v_gene: TRBV5-1; CDR3nt: TGCGCCAGCAGCTTAAGTACCGGGGGAGATACGCAGTATTTT; CDR3aa: CASSLSTGGDTQYF
abundance: NA; j_gene: TRBJ1-2; d_gene: NA; v_gene: TRBV6-6; CDR3nt: TGTGCCAGCAGTTGGGTGTTCGTAGACTATGGCTACACCTTC; CDR3aa: CASSWVFVDYGYTF
abundance: NA; j_gene: TRBJ1-1; d_gene: NA; v_gene: TRBV18; CDR3nt: TGTGCCAGCTCCCCCGGGCGGCTCACTGAAGCTTTCTTT; CDR3aa: CASSPGRLTEAFF
abundance: NA; j_gene: TRBJ2-5; d_gene: TRBD2; v_gene: TRBV5-1; CDR3nt: TGCGCCAGCAGCTTGGTTGTTGCGGGAGCTCTGCAAGAGACCCAGTACTTC; CDR3aa: CASSLVVAGALQETQYF
abundance: NA; j_gene: TRBJ2-5; d_gene: NA; v_gene: TRBV5-4; CDR3nt: TGTGCCAGCAGCACCGTACTAGGCCAAGAGACCCAGTACTTC; CDR3aa: CASSTVLGQETQYF
abundance: few; j_gene: TRBJ1-4; d_gene: NA; v_gene: TRBV4-2; CDR3nt: TGTGCCAGCAGCCAAGATGGGTACTCGGCAACTAATGAAAAACTGTTTTTT; CDR3aa: CASSQDGYSATNEKLFF
abundance: NA; j_gene: TRBJ2-7; d_gene: NA; v_gene: TRBV11-2; CDR3nt: TGTGCCAGCAGCTTACGGGACGAGCAGTACTTC; CDR3aa: CASSLRDEQYF
abundance: NA; j_gene: TRBJ1-1; d_gene: TRBD1; v_gene: TRBV18; CDR3nt: TGTGCCAGCTCACCTGACGGGACAGGCCGGGCGCTAATAATCTTT; CDR3aa: CASSPDGTGRALIIF
abundance: NA; j_gene: TRBJ2-2; d_gene: NA; v_gene: TRBV30; CDR3nt: TGTGCCTGGAGTGAAAACAGGGCTGACACCGGGGAGCTGTTTTTT; CDR3aa: CAWSENRADTGELFF
abundance: NA; j_gene: TRBJ2-5; d_gene: NA; v_gene: TRBV19; CDR3nt: TGTGCCAGTAGTCTCGGGGGGCCCCAAGAGACCCAGTACTTC; CDR3aa: CASSLGGPQETQYF
abundance: NA; j_gene: TRBJ2-7; d_gene: NA; v_gene: TRBV25-1; CDR3nt: TGTGCCAGCAGTGAGTTGAACTACGAGCAGTACTTC; CDR3aa: CASSELNYEQYF
abundance: NA; j_gene: TRBJ2-1; d_gene: TRBD2; v_gene: TRBV4-1; CDR3nt: TGCGCCAGCAGCCAATTAGCGGGCTCCTACAATGAGCAGTTCTTC; CDR3aa: CASSQLAGSYNEQFF
abundance: NA; j_gene: TRBJ2-7; d_gene: TRBD1; v_gene: TRBV7-9; CDR3nt: TGTGCCAGCAACACAGGGACAGAACCTCTCTACGAGCAGTACTTC; CDR3aa: CASNTGTEPLYEQYF
abundance: NA; j_gene: TRBJ2-1; d_gene: NA; v_gene: TRBV11-1; CDR3nt: TGTGCCAGCATCCCAAGATGGGGATACAATGAGCAGTTCTTC; CDR3aa: CASIPRWGYNEQFF
abundance: NA; j_gene: TRBJ2-1; d_gene: NA; v_gene: TRBV9; CDR3nt: TGTGCCAGCAGCGTAGAGGGTAGTTCGGATGAGCAGTTCTTC; CDR3aa: CASSVEGSSDEQFF
abundance: NA; j_gene: TRBJ1-5; d_gene: NA; v_gene: TRBV2; CDR3nt: TGTGCCAGCACGCGGGCGGAAAATCAGCCCCAGCATTTT; CDR3aa: CASTRAENQPQHF
abundance: NA; j_gene: TRBJ2-3; d_gene: TRBD1; v_gene: TRBV28; CDR3nt: TGTGCCAGCAGTTTAGGCGGGACAGGGGTGTATTTT; CDR3aa: CASSLGGTGVYF
abundance: NA; j_gene: TRBJ1-5; d_gene: TRBD1; v_gene: TRBV5-6; CDR3nt: TGTGCCAGCAGCTATAATCAGGGGGATCAGCCCCAGCATTTT; CDR3aa: CASSYNQGDQPQHF
abundance: NA; j_gene: TRBJ1-1; d_gene: NA; v_gene: TRBV4-1; CDR3nt: TGCGCCAGCAGCCGAAACACTGAAGCTTTCTTT; CDR3aa: CASSRNTEAFF
abundance: NA; j_gene: TRBJ2-3; d_gene: NA; v_gene: TRBV5-8; CDR3nt: TGTGCCAGCAGCACAACCACAGATACGCAGTATTTT; CDR3aa: CASSTTTDTQYF
abundance: hyperexpanded; j_gene: TRBJ2-5; d_gene: NA; v_gene: TRBV7-9; CDR3nt: TGTGCCAGCAGCCCTGAAATGGAGACCCAGTACTTC; CDR3aa: CASSPEMETQYF
abundance: NA; j_gene: TRBJ1-4; d_gene: TRBD1; v_gene: TRBV7-9; CDR3nt: TGTGCCAGCAGCGTAAGGACAGGGGGAGAAAAACTGTTTTTT; CDR3aa: CASSVRTGGEKLFF
abundance: NA; j_gene: TRBJ1-2; d_gene: TRBD1; v_gene: TRBV2; CDR3nt: TGTGCCAGCAGTGTCGTGGGACAGGGGGCGAATGGCTACACCTTC; CDR3aa: CASSVVGQGANGYTF
abundance: NA; j_gene: TRBJ2-2; d_gene: NA; v_gene: TRBV9; CDR3nt: TGTGCCAGCACCCACCTCCCTAACACCGGGGAGCTGTTTTTT; CDR3aa: CASTHLPNTGELFF
abundance: NA; j_gene: TRBJ2-7; d_gene: NA; v_gene: TRBV28; CDR3nt: TGTGCCAGCTCCCGGGGGCGGTACGAGCAGTACTTC; CDR3aa: CASSRGRYEQYF
abundance: NA; j_gene: TRBJ2-6; d_gene: NA; v_gene: TRBV5-5; CDR3nt: TGTGCCAGCCAGCCTAATGTCGCACAAAGTCGGGCCAACGTCCTGACTTTC; CDR3aa: CASQPNVAQSRANVLTF
abundance: NA; j_gene: TRBJ2-7; d_gene: TRBD1; v_gene: TRBV19; CDR3nt: TGTGCCAGTAGTCCCCGGGACAGGCTCTACGAGCAGTACTTC; CDR3aa: CASSPRDRLYEQYF
abundance: NA; j_gene: TRBJ2-2; d_gene: TRBD1; v_gene: TRBV5-6; CDR3nt: TGTGCCAGCAGCTTCGGCCAGGGGGCAACCGGGGAGCTGTTTTTT; CDR3aa: CASSFGQGATGELFF
abundance: NA; j_gene: TRBJ1-1; d_gene: NA; v_gene: TRBV10-3; CDR3nt: TGTGCCATCAGTGAGTCGCTCTCGGGTGGTACTGAAGCTTTCTTT; CDR3aa: CAISESLSGGTEAFF
abundance: NA; j_gene: TRBJ1-4; d_gene: TRBD1; v_gene: TRBV23-1; CDR3nt: TGCGCCAGCAGGCCGTCCCGGGACAGGGAGAAACTGTTTTTT; CDR3aa: CASRPSRDREKLFF
abundance: NA; j_gene: TRBJ2-7; d_gene: NA; v_gene: TRBV6-1; CDR3nt: TGTGCCAGCAGGGATGCTAGCGTGTACGAGCAGTACTTC; CDR3aa: CASRDASVYEQYF
abundance: once; j_gene: TRBJ2-1; d_gene: TRBD2; v_gene: TRBV5-1; CDR3nt: TGCGCCAGCAGTCGACTAGCGGGTCTCGGGTTCGGCTCCTACAATGAGCAGTTCTTC; CDR3aa: CASSRLAGLGFGSYNEQFF
abundance: NA; j_gene: TRBJ2-6; d_gene: NA; v_gene: TRBV6-5; CDR3nt: TGTGCCAGCACCCGGGGTCGGGGTGGGGCCAACGTCCTGACTTTC; CDR3aa: CASTRGRGGANVLTF
abundance: NA; j_gene: TRBJ2-1; d_gene: NA; v_gene: TRBV19; CDR3nt: TGTGCCAGTAGTAGTGACAGTTACAATGAGCAGTTCTTC; CDR3aa: CASSSDSYNEQFF
abundance: NA; j_gene: TRBJ2-1; d_gene: NA; v_gene: TRBV11-3; CDR3nt: TGTGCCAGCAGCGGGGCAGGTCCCAATGAGCAGTTCTTC; CDR3aa: CASSGAGPNEQFF
abundance: NA; j_gene: TRBJ2-7; d_gene: TRBD1; v_gene: TRBV5-4; CDR3nt: TGTGCCAGCAGCTTGGCCTTGGGACAGGGACCCGAGCAGTACTTC; CDR3aa: CASSLALGQGPEQYF
abundance: hyperexpanded; j_gene: TRBJ2-7; d_gene: NA; v_gene: TRBV6-1; CDR3nt: TGTGCCAGCAGTGAAGGGTTGGCCTACGAGCAGTACTTC; CDR3aa: CASSEGLAYEQYF
abundance: once; j_gene: TRBJ2-2; d_gene: NA; v_gene: TRBV10-2; CDR3nt: TGCGCCAGCAGCGTGACCTTGACCGGGGAGCTGTTTTTT; CDR3aa: CASSVTLTGELFF
abundance: NA; j_gene: TRBJ2-7; d_gene: NA; v_gene: TRBV9; CDR3nt: TGTGCCAGCAGCGTTGCATTCGCCGGAGGCCAGTACTTC; CDR3aa: CASSVAFAGGQYF